This section outlines one T cell receptor (beta chain) sequence together with its context. Its target is not known. The table came from immunoSEQ multiplex PCR; TCRdb's copy has only in-frame clones and leaves some out. In the table there are around 23,000 clones, approximately 80% of which are singletons. The data were taken from a study of OX40 agonist ivuxolimab in advanced cancers. Study information: Patients received the agonistic anti-OX40 (CD134) antibody ivuxolimab. Three dose-escalation patients had partial responses: one with hepatocellular carcinoma and two with cutaneous melanoma.

The CDR3 runs to 13 residues. Germline lookup yields CDR1 LNHDA and CDR2 SQIVND (reference sequence). With 5 bases removed from V and 0 bases from J, the gap between germline ends came to 7 bases. The study's findings and limits: At 0.1 to 3.0 mg/kg and by week 6, clonal expansion occurred in CD4+ and CD8+ blood T cells. Low normalized T-cell clonal expansion was also seen in some nonresponders.

The receptor comes from an adult with an advanced solid tumor such as melanoma, head and neck, liver or kidney cancer. Specimen: CD4+ or CD8+ T cells sorted from blood, collected in a trial of the OX40 agonist ivuxolimab. The chain is built from TRBV19 and TRBJ1-1; D is uncertain. The CDR3 region has the DNA TGTGCCAGTAGTGCCCTAATGAACACTGAAGCTTTCTTT. This codes for CASSALMNTEAFF.